This entry lists 6 T cell receptor beta chains sequenced from one sample in a study of blood T cell repertoires in COVID-19 (dated by TCRdb to 2018 to 2021). Library creation used the immunoSEQ multiplex PCR assay. TCRdb carries this immuneACCESS record with in-frame sequences only. Its versions omit some clonotypes, under half of them owing to an unresolved V gene in the studies checked, with the rest unexplained. This sample lists 250,000 or so clones; about 89% were detected once. The ten largest clonotypes hold about 8.7% of the sample. The sequencing input was peripheral blood. The receptor set was obtained from a man aged 40-50 years with active or convalescent COVID-19.

The genes are TRBV2 and TRBJ1-1, with D possibly matching TRBD1 (5 bases). This CDR3 region has 15 residues. V was trimmed by 1 base and J by 6 bases, leaving 15 bases between them. Germline CDR1 and CDR2: SNHLY and FYNNEI. CDR3 amino acids: CASSEVVPGGAEAFF. CDR3 coding DNA: TGTGCCAGCAGTGAAGTTGTTCCCGGAGGGGCTGAAGCTTTCTTT.

The rearrangement links TRBV19 to TRBJ2-1, with 7 bases matching TRBD1. The CDR3 runs to 15 residues. Looked up from germline, CDR1 is LNHDA and CDR2 is SQIVND (reference sequence). Losses at the gene ends were 0 bases for V and 4 bases for J; bases not matched to a gene: 3. The CDR3 here is CASSIDRDRYNEQFF. As DNA, the CDR3 is TGTGCCAGTAGTATAGATCGGGACAGATACAATGAGCAGTTCTTC.

The V and J genes are TRBV7-9 and TRBJ2-5, with TRBD2 identical over 7 bases. Trimming removed 3 bases from V and 6 bases from J; junction bases left unmatched: 4. Germline CDR1 SEHNR, CDR2 FQNEAQ (reference sequence). The CDR3 loop spans 13 amino acids. The DNA for the CDR3 is TGTGCCAGCAGCTTCGAGGGGACTAAGACCCAGTACTTC. As protein: CASSFEGTKTQYF.

The chain joins TRBV5-1 to TRBJ2-1; 10 bases align to TRBD2. Germline V lookup: CDR1 SGHRS, CDR2 YFSETQ. The length of the CDR3 is 14 residues. The junction had 7 bases not matched to a gene; V was cut back by 6 bases and J by 7 bases. CDR3 in DNA: TGCGCCAGCAATCCAGCGGGAGGGTCGAATGAGCAGTTCTTC. Translation gives CASNPAGGSNEQFF.

This clone was recorded once. The V gene is TRBV19, the J gene TRBJ2-7; a possible D gene is TRBD1 (5 bases). CDR1 and CDR2 (germline): LNHDA, SQIVND (reference sequence). V gave up 7 bases and J gave up 5 bases, with 12 bases separating them. The CDR3 length is 12 residues. DNA for the CDR3: TGTGCCAGTAACCATCTGGGGCACGAGCAGTACTTC. Amino acid sequence: CASNHLGHEQYF.

The J gene is TRBJ2-2, the V gene TRBV3-1 (or the pseudogene TRBV3-2); the match to TRBD2 covers 11 bases. This CDR3 spans 19 amino acids. J was trimmed by 4 bases and V by 0 bases; bases with no gene match: 10. Germline CDR1 is LGHDT and CDR2 is YNNKEL (reference sequence). The CDR3 reads CASSQELAGGLRGTGELFF. The CDR3 nucleotides read TGTGCCAGCAGCCAAGAATTAGCGGGGGGGCTTCGGGGCACCGGGGAGCTGTTTTTT.